These T cell receptor beta chains were read from a single sample in a study of response to subunit inactivated influenza vaccine. TCRdb reanalysed the RT-PCR reads using MiXCR and keeps one entry per CDR3 protein. Counted here are some 800,000 distinct CDR3 sequences, about 20% occurring once; the ten biggest clones make up more than 8.5%. This material consisted of PBMCs from blood, taken approximately 5 days after vaccination. These receptors originate from a man over 45 who received an inactivated influenza vaccine. The CDR3 runs from the conserved cysteine through the conserved F or W. The D gene is left open where the match is weak. The listing skips clone size in some rows; elsewhere it reads once, few, many or a size class.

v_call	clone_size	d_call	j_call	cdr3_nt	cdr3_aa
TRBV14	few	TRBD1	TRBJ2-3	TGTGCCAGCAGCCGAAACCGGGACAGGGTCGATGCGGATACGCAGTATTTT	CASSRNRDRVDADTQYF
TRBV7-2	NA	TRBD2	TRBJ2-1	TGTGCCAGCAGCTTCAGGGCGGGGGGTTACAATGAGCAGTTCTTC	CASSFRAGGYNEQFF
TRBV5-1	few	TRBD1	TRBJ2-5	TGCGCCAGCAGGCCGGGACAGGGGTCAGAGACCCAGTACTTC	CASRPGQGSETQYF
TRBV4-1	NA	NA	TRBJ1-4	TGCGCCAGCAGCCAAGTTAGCGGGACTAATGAAAAACTGTTTTTT	CASSQVSGTNEKLFF
TRBV29-1	NA	NA	TRBJ1-5	TGCAGCGTTGGAACAGGGTATAGCAATCAGCCCCAGCATTTT	CSVGTGYSNQPQHF
TRBV27	NA	TRBD1	TRBJ2-1	TGTGCCAGCAGTTTAGAAGGGACAGCGGCCAACAATGAGCAGTTCTTC	CASSLEGTAANNEQFF
TRBV3-1	NA	TRBD1	TRBJ2-7	TGTGCCAGCAGCCAACTGGACAGGCCCGGGGAGCAGTACTTC	CASSQLDRPGEQYF
TRBV2	NA	NA	TRBJ1-1	TGTGCCAGCAGTGATGAGGTGATGAACACTGAAGCTTTCTTT	CASSDEVMNTEAFF
TRBV4-3	NA	NA	TRBJ2-5	TGCGCCAGCAGGATCGACAGGCGTGTAGAGACCCAGTACTTC	CASRIDRRVETQYF
TRBV6-5	few	TRBD2	TRBJ2-1	TGTGCCAGCAGTTACCCTAGCGGAGGCCGGGGCGAGCAGTTCTTC	CASSYPSGGRGEQFF
TRBV6-5	many	NA	TRBJ1-1	TGTGCCAGCAGTTACGCGGGTTACACTGAAGCTTTCTTT	CASSYAGYTEAFF
TRBV20-1	NA	NA	TRBJ2-1	TGCAGTGCTAGCGGTATGGGGGGCTCCTACAATGAGCAGTTCTTC	CSASGMGGSYNEQFF
TRBV7-2	NA	NA	TRBJ2-7	TGTGCCAGCAGTCAACCGGGACTCACCTACGAGCAGTACTTC	CASSQPGLTYEQYF
TRBV4-2	NA	NA	TRBJ2-1	TGTGCCAGCAGCCAAGATCTCCCCACCTACAATGAGCAGTTCTTC	CASSQDLPTYNEQFF
TRBV7-9	NA	TRBD2	TRBJ2-1	TGTGCCAGCAGCCCACTCGGTAGGGGTAGCGGGAAGGATGAGCAGTTCTTC	CASSPLGRGSGKDEQFF
TRBV7-2	many	NA	TRBJ2-5	TGTGCCAGCAGCCATTTAGGGCAAGAGACCCAGTACTTC	CASSHLGQETQYF
TRBV5-1	many	NA	TRBJ2-5	TGCGCCAGCAGCTTGAGAAGCGGAGAGACCCAGTACTTC	CASSLRSGETQYF
TRBV5-4	once	TRBD1	TRBJ2-7	TGTGCCAGCAGCTACGACAGGGGTAACTCCTACGAGCAGTACTTC	CASSYDRGNSYEQYF
TRBV6-5	NA	NA	TRBJ1-2	TGTGCCAGCAGTTACTCGGGGGTTAACTATGGCTACACCTTC	CASSYSGVNYGYTF
TRBV28	NA	NA	TRBJ2-7	TGTGCCAGCTTAGAGGACAGAGGTTACGAGCAGTACTTC	CASLEDRGYEQYF
TRBV5-1	NA	TRBD2	TRBJ2-7	TGCGCCAGCAGCTTCGCCAGGGCTAGCGGACTCTACGAGCAGTACTTC	CASSFARASGLYEQYF
TRBV6-5	NA	TRBD1	TRBJ2-7	TGTGCCAGCAGTTACTTCCATGACAGGGGCTACGAGCAGTACTTC	CASSYFHDRGYEQYF
TRBV20-1	few	NA	TRBJ1-2	TGCAGTGCTAGAGATCCTAGACAGAATTCATATGGCTACACCTTC	CSARDPRQNSYGYTF
TRBV20-1	few	NA	TRBJ2-3	TGCAGTGCCGGGGACGGCGACACAGATACGCAGTATTTT	CSAGDGDTDTQYF
TRBV10-3	few	TRBD2	TRBJ2-7	TGTGCCATCAAGGCGACTAGCGGTGTATACGAGCAGTACTTC	CAIKATSGVYEQYF
TRBV6-2/TRBV6-3	NA	TRBD2	TRBJ2-2	TGTGCCAGCAGTCAACCGAGCGGGAGAGGCACCGGGGAGCTGTTTTTT	CASSQPSGRGTGELFF
TRBV28	few	NA	TRBJ2-6	TGTGCCAGCAGTTCGGGCGGGGTGTCTGGGGCCAACGTCCTGACTTTC	CASSSGGVSGANVLTF
TRBV6-1	NA	TRBD1	TRBJ2-2	TGTGCCAGCAGTGGATCCGGGACAGGGACCGGGGAGCTGTTTTTT	CASSGSGTGTGELFF
TRBV7-9	NA	NA	TRBJ1-2	TGTGCCAGCAGCTTAGGCCCCGGGACACATAACTATGGCTACACCTTC	CASSLGPGTHNYGYTF
TRBV9	NA	NA	TRBJ2-1	TGTGCCAGCAGCGAGCGCATCAGTGGACAGATCTCCTACAATGAGCAGTTCTTC	CASSERISGQISYNEQFF
TRBV5-1	NA	NA	TRBJ2-1	TGCGCCAGCAGCCCCCGGGGGGCAGATAATGAGCAGTTCTTC	CASSPRGADNEQFF
TRBV28	few	TRBD2	TRBJ2-1	TGTGCCAGCGGGACTAGCGGGAGTTACAATGAGCAGTTCTTC	CASGTSGSYNEQFF
TRBV10-3	few	TRBD1	TRBJ1-5	TGTGCCATCGGACAGGCCATTAATCAGCCCCAGCATTTT	CAIGQAINQPQHF
TRBV10-3	few	TRBD1	TRBJ1-5	TGTGCCATCGGGACAGACAATCAGCCCCAGCATTTT	CAIGTDNQPQHF
TRBV5-5	NA	TRBD1	TRBJ2-3	TGTGCCAGCAGCTTGAAAACAGGGGGCACAGATACGCAGTATTTT	CASSLKTGGTDTQYF
TRBV29-1	many	NA	TRBJ1-5	TGCAGCGTTGGGGACAATAGGAATCAGCCCCAGCATTTT	CSVGDNRNQPQHF
TRBV6-5	few	TRBD2	TRBJ2-7	TGTGCCAGCAGTTACTCGTGGACTAGCGGCTCCTACGAGCAGTACTTC	CASSYSWTSGSYEQYF
TRBV9	NA	NA	TRBJ1-5	TGTGCCAGCAGCGTAGGCCACCTTAGCAATCAGCCCCAGCATTTT	CASSVGHLSNQPQHF
TRBV20-1	few	NA	TRBJ1-1	TGCAGTGCCCCCGACCTGAACCCTGAAGCTTTCTTT	CSAPDLNPEAFF
TRBV6-1	NA	NA	TRBJ1-2	TGTGCCAGCAGTGAATTCTGGGGGCGCGGCTACACCTTC	CASSEFWGRGYTF
TRBV5-1	NA	NA	TRBJ1-1	TGCGCCAGCAGGCTAACTACAACGAACACTGAAGCTTTCTTT	CASRLTTTNTEAFF
TRBV6-2/TRBV6-3	NA	NA	TRBJ2-1	TGTGCCAGCACTTGGCCCGAGGCTGGGGACAATGAGCAGTTCTTC	CASTWPEAGDNEQFF
TRBV6-2/TRBV6-3	few	NA	TRBJ1-2	TGTGCCAGCAGCGTAGACATGCCCAATGGCTACACCTTC	CASSVDMPNGYTF
TRBV12-3/TRBV12-4	few	NA	TRBJ1-1	TGTGCCAGCAGTTTACAGGTTTTTGAAACTTTCTTT	CASSLQVFETFF
TRBV20-1	NA	NA	TRBJ2-3	TGCAGTGCTAGAGCCGCGGCGGGCGGGACAGATACGCAGTATTTT	CSARAAAGGTDTQYF
TRBV10-2	many	NA	TRBJ1-6	TGCGCCAGCAGTGAGTCGCCCCGGGGCCGCGGAAGTTCACCCCTCCACTTT	CASSESPRGRGSSPLHF
TRBV19	few	NA	TRBJ1-5	TGTGCCAGTAGTTTCAGAAGTTACGGGACAAAATATCAGCCCCAGCATTTT	CASSFRSYGTKYQPQHF
TRBV28	few	NA	TRBJ1-1	TGTGCCACCACAGAACCCATGAACACTGAAGCTTTCTTT	CATTEPMNTEAFF